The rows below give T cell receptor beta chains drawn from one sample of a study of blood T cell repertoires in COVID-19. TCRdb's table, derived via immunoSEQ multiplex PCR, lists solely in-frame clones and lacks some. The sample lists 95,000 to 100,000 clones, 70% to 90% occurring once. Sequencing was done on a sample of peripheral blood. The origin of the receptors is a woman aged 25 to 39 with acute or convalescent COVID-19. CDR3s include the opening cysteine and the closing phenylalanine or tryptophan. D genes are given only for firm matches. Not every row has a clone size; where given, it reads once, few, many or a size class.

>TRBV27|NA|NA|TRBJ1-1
TGTGCCAGCCGCACCGCATCAATCTTAGATGCTTTCTTT
CASRTASILDAFF
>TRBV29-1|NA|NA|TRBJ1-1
TGCAGCGTTGAAGACGGCGGACAGAGAGCTTTCTTT
CSVEDGGQRAFF
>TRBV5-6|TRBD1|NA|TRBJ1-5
TGTGCCAGCAGCTTGCATTCAGGGGGTGGTCAGCCCCAGCATTTT
CASSLHSGGGQPQHF
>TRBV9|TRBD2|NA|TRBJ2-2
TGTGCCAGCAGCCCGCGGGGGGAAAACACCGGGGAGCTGTTTTTT
CASSPRGENTGELFF
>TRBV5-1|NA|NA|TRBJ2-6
TGCGCCAGCAGCGGCGGGGCCCTTGGGGCCAACGTCCTGACTTTC
CASSGGALGANVLTF
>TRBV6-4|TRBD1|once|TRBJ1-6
TGTGCCAGCAGTACGGACAGGGCCTCACCCCTCCACTTT
CASSTDRASPLHF
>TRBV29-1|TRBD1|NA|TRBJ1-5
TGCAGCGTTGGGGACAGCTACAATCAGCCCCAGCATTTT
CSVGDSYNQPQHF
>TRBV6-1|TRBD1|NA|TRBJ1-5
TGTGCCAGCAGTGACGACAGGGATCAGCCCCAGCATTTT
CASSDDRDQPQHF
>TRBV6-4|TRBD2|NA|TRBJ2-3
TGTGCCAGCAGTCCTAGCGGAAACACAGATACGCAGTATTTT
CASSPSGNTDTQYF
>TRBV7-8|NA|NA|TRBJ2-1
TGTGCCAGCAGCTTAGATAGGGGTGCCTACAATGAGCAGTTCTTC
CASSLDRGAYNEQFF
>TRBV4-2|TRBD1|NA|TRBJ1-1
TGTGCCAGCAGCCAAGTGGCAGGGGGCGGGTACACTGAAGCTTTCTTT
CASSQVAGGGYTEAFF
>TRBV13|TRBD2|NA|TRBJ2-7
TGTGCCAGCAGCTCTGGACTAGCGGGGGACTACTACGAGCAGTACTTC
CASSSGLAGDYYEQYF
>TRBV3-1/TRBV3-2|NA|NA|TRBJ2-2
TGTGCCAGCAGCCAACTGACAGGTACCGGGGAGCTGTTTTTT
CASSQLTGTGELFF
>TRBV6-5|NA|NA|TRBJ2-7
TGTGCCAGCAGTTCCCCAGTACAGGGAAGAGGCGAGCAGTACTTC
CASSSPVQGRGEQYF
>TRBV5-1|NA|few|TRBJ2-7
TGCGCCAGCAGCTTCGGGGGGCGGAGTGATGAGCAGTACTTC
CASSFGGRSDEQYF
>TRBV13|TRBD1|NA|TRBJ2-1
TGTGCCAGCAGCTTAACGGGACAGTACAATGAGCAGTTCTTC
CASSLTGQYNEQFF
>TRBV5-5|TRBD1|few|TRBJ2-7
TGTGCCAGCAGCTTGATCGGACAGGGAAGCGAGCAGTACTTC
CASSLIGQGSEQYF
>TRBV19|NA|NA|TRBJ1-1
TGTGCCAGTAGTGATACGGTTATTAACACTGAAGCTTTCTTT
CASSDTVINTEAFF
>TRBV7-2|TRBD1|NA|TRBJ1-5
TGTGCCAGCAGCTCTGGACAGGGGTACAATCAGCCCCAGCATTTT
CASSSGQGYNQPQHF
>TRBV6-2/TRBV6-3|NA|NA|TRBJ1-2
TGTGCCAGCAGCTTAGGGACTGTTGGCTACACCTTC
CASSLGTVGYTF
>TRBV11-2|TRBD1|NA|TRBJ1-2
TGTGCCAGCAGTCCAACAGGGGACTATGGCTACACCTTC
CASSPTGDYGYTF
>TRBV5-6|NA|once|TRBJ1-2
TGTGCCAGCAGCGTCATTAACTATGGCTACACCTTC
CASSVINYGYTF
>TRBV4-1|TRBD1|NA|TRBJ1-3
TGCGCCAGCAGCCCCCTGGACAGGGGAAACACCATATATTTT
CASSPLDRGNTIYF
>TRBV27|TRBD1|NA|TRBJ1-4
TGTGCCAGCAGTTTCCAACAGGGGGCGGAAAAACTGTTTTTT
CASSFQQGAEKLFF
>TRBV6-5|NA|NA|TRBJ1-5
TGTGCCAGTGGGGCCTTGGGGCAGCCCCAGCATTTT
CASGALGQPQHF
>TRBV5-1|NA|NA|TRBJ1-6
TGCGCCAGCAGCTTCACTTCTTACAGGGAATCACGATCACCCCTCCACTTT
CASSFTSYRESRSPLHF
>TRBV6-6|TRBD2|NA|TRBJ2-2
TGTGCCAGCAGTCAGCGGGGGGGTACCGGGGAGCTGTTTTTT
CASSQRGGTGELFF
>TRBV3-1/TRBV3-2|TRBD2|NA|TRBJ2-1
TGTGCCAGCAGCCAAGCGGGGAGGGAGTACAATGAGCAGTTCTTC
CASSQAGREYNEQFF
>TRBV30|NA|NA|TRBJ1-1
TGTGCCTGGAGCCAGGGGCGCGACACTGAAGCTTTCTTT
CAWSQGRDTEAFF
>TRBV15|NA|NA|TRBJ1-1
TGTGCCACCAGCAGAGGTCAGGGGAACACTGAAGCTTTCTTT
CATSRGQGNTEAFF
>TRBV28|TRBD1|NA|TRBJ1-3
TGTGCCAGCAGCACAGGGGCTGGAAACACCATATATTTT
CASSTGAGNTIYF
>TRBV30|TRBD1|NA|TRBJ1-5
TGTGCCTGGAGTGAAAAGGGGGCCAGGCAGCCCCAGCATTTT
CAWSEKGARQPQHF
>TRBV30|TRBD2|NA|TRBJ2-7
TGTGCCTGGGCCCTACCGGGGGGGACGCTATACGAGCAGTACTTC
CAWALPGGTLYEQYF
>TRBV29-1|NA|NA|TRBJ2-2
TGCAGCGTTCGGACGGGAGCGAACACCGGGGAGCTGTTTTTT
CSVRTGANTGELFF
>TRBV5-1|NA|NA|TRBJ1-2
TGCGCCAGCAGCTTGGACGACAGGCGCAACTATGGCTACACCTTC
CASSLDDRRNYGYTF
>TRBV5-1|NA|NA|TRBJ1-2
TGCGCCAGCAGCGTAGGGGGTGGGGTCGGCTACACCTTC
CASSVGGGVGYTF
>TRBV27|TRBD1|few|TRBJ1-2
TGTGCCAGCAGTTTCCGGGGACAGGGGACATTAAACTATGGCTACACCTTC
CASSFRGQGTLNYGYTF
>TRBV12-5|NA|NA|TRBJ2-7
TGTGCTAGTGCCCGCGGACTGCCCTACGAGCAGTACTTC
CASARGLPYEQYF
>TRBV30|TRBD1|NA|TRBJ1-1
TGTGCCTGGACGGTAGAGGGACAGGGGGCCAGGGGAGCTTTCTTT
CAWTVEGQGARGAFF
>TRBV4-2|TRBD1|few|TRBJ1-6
TGTGCCAGCAGCCCGGACAGGTTTGACGGTTCACCCCTCCACTTT
CASSPDRFDGSPLHF
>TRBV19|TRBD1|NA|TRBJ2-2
TGTGCCAGTAGTACCATAACCGGGACAGGGCGCAAATTGAACACCGGGGAGCTGTTTTTT
CASSTITGTGRKLNTGELFF
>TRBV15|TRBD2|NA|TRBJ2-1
TGTGCCACCAGCAGAGGATCGAGCGGGGGGGTAAATGAGCAGTTCTTC
CATSRGSSGGVNEQFF
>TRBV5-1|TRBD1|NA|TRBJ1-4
TGCGCCAGCAGCCCCCAAACAGGGGACAGGGAAAAACTGTTTTTT
CASSPQTGDREKLFF
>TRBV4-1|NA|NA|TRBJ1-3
TGCGCCAGCAGCCCCGGGACAAGCTCTGGAAACACCATATATTTT
CASSPGTSSGNTIYF
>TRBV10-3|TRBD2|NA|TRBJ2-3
TGTGCCATCAGCACAGCGGGGGGGACCTGGGATACGCAGTATTTT
CAISTAGGTWDTQYF
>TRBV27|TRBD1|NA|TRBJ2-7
TGTGCCAGCAGTCGGGACAGGGGAACCTACGAGCAGTACTTC
CASSRDRGTYEQYF
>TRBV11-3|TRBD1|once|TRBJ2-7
TGTGCCAGCAGCTCTGGGCGACAGGGGCGGTACGAGCAGTACTTC
CASSSGRQGRYEQYF
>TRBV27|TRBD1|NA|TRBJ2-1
TGTGCCAGCAGTTCGCCGGACAGGGGGACCTACAATGAGCAGTTCTTC
CASSSPDRGTYNEQFF
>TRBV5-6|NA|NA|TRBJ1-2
TGTGCCAGCAGCTTTGGGGGGACCTATGGCTACACCTTC
CASSFGGTYGYTF
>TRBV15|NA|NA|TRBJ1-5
TGTGCCACCAGCCCCGGCGGGGGGTTTGAGCCCCAGCATTTT
CATSPGGGFEPQHF
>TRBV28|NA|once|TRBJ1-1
TGTGCCAGCAACCGTCGGGGAACTGAAGCTTTCTTT
CASNRRGTEAFF
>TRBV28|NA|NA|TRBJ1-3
TGTGCCAGCAACAGGGCTCCGGGAAACACCATATATTTT
CASNRAPGNTIYF
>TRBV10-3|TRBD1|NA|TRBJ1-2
TGTGCCATCAGTGGACAGGGAGGCTATGGCTACACCTTC
CAISGQGGYGYTF
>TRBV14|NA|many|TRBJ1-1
TGTGCCAGCAGCCAATTCATACGGACTGAAGCTTTCTTT
CASSQFIRTEAFF
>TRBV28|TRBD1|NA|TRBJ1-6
TGTGCCAGCAGCTACCCGGGACAGGGAAATTCACCCCTCCACTTT
CASSYPGQGNSPLHF